The T cell receptor (beta chain) described here comes from a study of T cell repertoires in cytomegalovirus infection. At the level of the study: In public TCR beta signatures, there were indications of both CMV infection and matching HLA type.

The germline V and J ends were trimmed by 7 bases and 10 bases, with 23 bases remaining between them. The germline V gene encodes CDR1 SNHLY and CDR2 FYNNEI. CDR3 length: 16 amino acids. Of note for this clonotype: Its cognate antigen is unknown.

Study outcomes and limitations: Accumulated public TCR beta family frequency recognized individuals carrying CMV together with the relevant HLA.

Each CDR3 protein gets one entry after TCRdb re-called the reads with MiXCR. The sample contains 450,000 to 550,000 distinct CDR3 sequences, about 44% of which appear only once. This receptor was obtained from a human donor in good health (CMV status not recorded). Some clones in this sample may be carry-over from other donors' samples. The rearrangement links TRBV2 to TRBJ1-6, with D perhaps matching TRBD1 (5 bases). The material was cultured PBMCs, obtained from culture after CMV antigen stimulation. In DNA, the CDR3 is TGTGCCAGCAACGGGGACCGGGGGGAAATGGGATCACCCCTCCACTTT. Its protein product is CASNGDRGEMGSPLHF.